Listed below are T cell receptor beta chains from one sample, sequenced in a study of technical replicates of blood from several donors. Produced via immunoSEQ multiplex PCR; TCRdb's table is partial and in-frame only. The table includes 10,000 to 13,000 clones, approximately 94% detected once. Sequences were obtained from PBMCs. These TCRs come from a human donor in good health. The CDR3 runs from the conserved cysteine through the conserved F or W. The D gene is left open where the match is weak. Only some rows state a clone size, as once, few, many or a class for expanded clones.

. TRBJ2-7 TRBV27 few 14 TGTGCCAGCAGTCTCGGGCTGGGGGCGTACGAGCAGTACTTC CASSLGLGAYEQYF
. TRBJ1-4 TRBV6-5 . 16 TGTGCCAGCAGTTACTCAGGGGGGGCGACTAATGAAAAACTGTTTTTT CASSYSGGATNEKLFF
. TRBJ1-2 TRBV7-3 . 14 TGTGCCAGCAGCCCAGGATCCCGAGGGAGCGGCTACACCTTC CASSPGSRGSGYTF
. TRBJ2-6 TRBV5-1 . 15 TGCGCCAGCAGCCAAGAGGGGGCTGGGGCCAACGTCCTGACTTTC CASSQEGAGANVLTF
. TRBJ2-5 TRBV25-1 . 12 TGTGCCAGCGCCCCGGGTGGGGAGACCCAGTACTTC CASAPGGETQYF
. TRBJ1-5 TRBV11-2 . 13 TGTGCCAGCAGCTCCCTGGAGAATCAGCCCCAGCATTTT CASSSLENQPQHF
. TRBJ1-5 TRBV28 . 14 TGTGCCAGCAGTTCGTCATGGGGGCATCAGCCCCAGCATTTT CASSSSWGHQPQHF
TRBD2 TRBJ2-1 TRBV27 . 15 TGTGCCAGCACCCCTGGGACTAGCGGGAGGGGTGAGCAGTTCTTC CASTPGTSGRGEQFF
TRBD1 TRBJ2-7 TRBV27 . 15 TGTGCCAGCAGTATACAGGGGGGACACAACTACGAGCAGTACTTC CASSIQGGHNYEQYF
. TRBJ2-5 TRBV30 . 14 TGTGCCTGGAGTGTACTTTCGGGGAAAGAGACCCAGTACTTC CAWSVLSGKETQYF
TRBD1 TRBJ1-2 TRBV9 . 14 TGTGCCAGCAGCGCGGGACAGGGGCTTTGGGGCTACACCTTC CASSAGQGLWGYTF
TRBD1 TRBJ2-7 TRBV19 . 13 TGTGCCAGTAGTCAACAGGGGCTAGGTGGGCAGTACTTC CASSQQGLGGQYF
. TRBJ1-4 TRBV7-8 . 14 TGTGCCAGCAGGAGGGCCAATCGGAATGAAAAACTGTTTTTT CASRRANRNEKLFF
TRBD1 TRBJ2-7 TRBV5-1 . 14 TGCGCCAGCAGCTTGGAGGGACAGGGCGGGGAGCAGTACTTC CASSLEGQGGEQYF
. TRBJ2-3 TRBV4-2 once 15 TGTGCCAGCAGCCAAGATACCGGAGGCACAGATACGCAGTATTTT CASSQDTGGTDTQYF
TRBD2 TRBJ2-1 TRBV27 . 18 TGTGCCAGCAGTTTATTACGAAGCGGGGGCCTTCACCCCAATGAGCAGTTCTTC CASSLLRSGGLHPNEQFF
. TRBJ2-6 TRBV14 . 15 TGTGCCAGCAGCCAAGGTAGCTCTGGGGCCAACGTCCTGACTTTC CASSQGSSGANVLTF
TRBD1 TRBJ1-2 TRBV5-1 . 15 TGCGCCAGCAGCTTGGGCGTACAGGGGGCGCTGGGCTACACCTTC CASSLGVQGALGYTF
TRBD1 TRBJ2-5 TRBV5-4 . 15 TGTGCCAGCAGCTCCAGACAGGGGGCTGTAGAGACCCAGTACTTC CASSSRQGAVETQYF
. TRBJ2-7 TRBV11-2 . 15 TGTGCCAGCAGCTTAGTGACGGGTGTGGGCTACGAGCAGTACTTC CASSLVTGVGYEQYF
TRBD1 TRBJ1-2 TRBV10-3 . 12 TGTGCCATCAGTTGGGACAGTTATGGCTACACCTTC CAISWDSYGYTF
TRBD1 TRBJ1-4 TRBV4-1 once 18 TGCGCCAGCAGCCAAGCGAGTATCGGGGCAGGGGGTGATGAAAAACTGTTTTTT CASSQASIGAGGDEKLFF
TRBD2 TRBJ2-2 TRBV9 . 16 TGTGCCAGCAGCGCATGGACTAGCGGGAGCAACGGGGAGCTGTTTTTT CASSAWTSGSNGELFF
TRBD2 TRBJ2-1 TRBV6-4 . 20 TGTGCCAGCAGTGAGAGGAGTGGGACTAGCGGGAGGGCTCCCCCCAATGAGCAGTTCTTC CASSERSGTSGRAPPNEQFF
. TRBJ2-3 TRBV11-2 once 13 TGTGCCAGCAGCTTAGCGGGCACAGATACGCAGTATTTT CASSLAGTDTQYF
TRBD1 TRBJ2-4 TRBV28 . 14 TGTGCCAGCAGTTCGGGACAGTTTATGGACATTCAGTACTTC CASSSGQFMDIQYF
TRBD1 TRBJ1-5 TRBV19 . 17 TGTGCCAGTAGTTGGGCCTCCGGGACAGGGAAGGGGCAGCCCCAGCATTTT CASSWASGTGKGQPQHF
TRBD2 TRBJ2-2 TRBV5-1 . 16 TGCGCCAGCAGCTTGTCGCGCGGGGGTAACACCGGGGAGCTGTTTTTT CASSLSRGGNTGELFF
. TRBJ2-7 TRBV30 . 13 TGTGCCTACGACTCACGAATAACCTACGAGCAGTACTTC CAYDSRITYEQYF
TRBD1 TRBJ1-1 TRBV6-5 . 11 TGTGCCAGCAGTAAGACAGGGGAGGCTTTCTTT CASSKTGEAFF
. TRBJ1-4 TRBV19 . 13 TGTGCCAGTAGCGGGAGGTTTCATGAAAAACTGTTTTTT CASSGRFHEKLFF
. TRBJ2-1 TRBV2 . 15 TGTGCCAGCAGTGAAAGCCAGGGAATCGACAATGAGCAGTTCTTC CASSESQGIDNEQFF
. TRBJ2-6 TRBV25-1 . 14 TGTGCCAGCAGTCCCCTAGCTGGGGCCAACGTCCTGACTTTC CASSPLAGANVLTF
. TRBJ1-4 TRBV7-9 . 13 TGTGCCAGCAGCTTCGGGGGTGGTGAAAAACTGTTTTTT CASSFGGGEKLFF
. TRBJ2-3 TRBV18 . 18 TGTGCCAGCTCACCACCGGAGGTCGGGAGACATTTCACAGATACGCAGTATTTT CASSPPEVGRHFTDTQYF
. TRBJ1-3 TRBV5-1 once 15 TGCGCCAGCACCCCCGGAGGGGCGGCTGGAAACACCATATATTTT CASTPGGAAGNTIYF
. TRBJ2-3 TRBV5-1 . 16 TGCGCCAGCAGCTTGGGACTTAGCGGAGACACAGATACGCAGTATTTT CASSLGLSGDTDTQYF
. TRBJ1-5 TRBV28 . 14 TGTGCCAGCAGTCCTATACTTAGCAATCAGCCCCAGCATTTT CASSPILSNQPQHF
TRBD2 TRBJ2-1 TRBV9 . 16 TGTGCCAGCAGCGTCGGGGGGATAGGCTCCTACAATGAGCAGTTCTTC CASSVGGIGSYNEQFF
. TRBJ2-1 TRBV5-1 . 13 TGCGCCAGCAGCTTGGGCAGAAACAATGAGCAGTTCTTC CASSLGRNNEQFF
TRBD1 TRBJ1-2 TRBV6-6 . 16 TGTGCCAGCAGTCCAACGGACAGGGTCATGGAGTATGGCTACACCTTC CASSPTDRVMEYGYTF